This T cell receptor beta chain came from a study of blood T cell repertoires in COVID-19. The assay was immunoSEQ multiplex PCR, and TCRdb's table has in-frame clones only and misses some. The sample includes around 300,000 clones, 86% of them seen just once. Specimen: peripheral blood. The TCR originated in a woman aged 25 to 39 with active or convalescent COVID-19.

The CDR3 bases are TGTGCCAGTAGTACCAACCTGTGGGGACAGGGGGCTCGTCAGCCCCAGCATTTT. It specifies CASSTNLWGQGARQPQHF. The chain uses TRBV19 and TRBJ1-5, with 12 bases identical to TRBD1. The CDR3 extends over 18 amino acids. From germline, CDR1 is LNHDA and CDR2 SQIVND (reference sequence). Trimming took 4 bases from V and 6 from J; bases not matched to a gene: 13.